The rows below give T cell receptor beta chains drawn from one sample of a study of blood T cell repertoires in COVID-19. The table came from immunoSEQ multiplex PCR; TCRdb's copy has only in-frame clones and leaves some out. The repertoire holds about 250,000 clones, approximately 85% seen once, with around 0.78% in the top ten. The sequenced sample was peripheral blood. The source of these receptors is a woman between 25 and 40 years old with acute or convalescent COVID-19. The CDR3 runs from the conserved cysteine through the conserved F or W. The D gene is left open where the match is weak. Clone sizes are given selectively: once, few, many, or a class where the clone is expanded.

CDR3 DNA	CDR3 protein	J gene	clone size	D gene	V gene
TGTGCCAGCAGCACGGGACTAGCGGGAGCCCCAGATACGCAGTATTTT	CASSTGLAGAPDTQYF	TRBJ2-3	.	TRBD2	TRBV7-9
TGTGCCAGCAGCCAAAGAGGCGGGGCAGGGAAAGGCTACACCTTC	CASSQRGGAGKGYTF	TRBJ1-2	.	.	TRBV3-1/TRBV3-2
TGTGCCAGCAGTCCCAGACAGGGCAGTAGGTATGGCTACACCTTC	CASSPRQGSRYGYTF	TRBJ1-2	.	TRBD1	TRBV27
TGCGCCAGCAGCTTCCCTAGCGGGAGTTTCGACGAGCAGTACTTC	CASSFPSGSFDEQYF	TRBJ2-7	once	TRBD2	TRBV5-1
TGTGCCAGCAGCTTCGCTGGGGCCAACGTCCTGACTTTC	CASSFAGANVLTF	TRBJ2-6	few	.	TRBV7-9
TGTGCCAGCAGTTACCACATCCAAGCAACTAATGAAAAACTGTTTTTT	CASSYHIQATNEKLFF	TRBJ1-4	.	.	TRBV6-5
TGTGCCACCAGTGATGACGGGAGTTACAATGAGCAGTTCTTC	CATSDDGSYNEQFF	TRBJ2-1	.	.	TRBV24-1
TGCGCCAGCAGCCCGACAGTCTCTGGGGCCAACGTCCTGACTTTC	CASSPTVSGANVLTF	TRBJ2-6	.	.	TRBV4-1
TGTGCCAGCAGCTTAGGCGGGGGCCATTCCTACAATGAGCAGTTCTTC	CASSLGGGHSYNEQFF	TRBJ2-1	.	.	TRBV7-9
TGTGCCAGCAGCTTCGGGACAGGGGGCGATGAGCAGTTCTTC	CASSFGTGGDEQFF	TRBJ2-1	.	TRBD1	TRBV7-3
TGTGCCTGGATGAGAAACGAAGCTTTCTTT	CAWMRNEAFF	TRBJ1-1	.	.	TRBV30
TGTGCCAGCAGCCCCGTCAGGGGGTTGGAAGAGACCCAGTACTTC	CASSPVRGLEETQYF	TRBJ2-5	once	TRBD1	TRBV7-2
TGTGCCAGCAGCTTGGGGGGTGGGGCCGCAGATACGCAGTATTTT	CASSLGGGAADTQYF	TRBJ2-3	.	.	TRBV5-8
TGCAGCGTTGGGACTATTACACAAGAGACCCAGTACTTC	CSVGTITQETQYF	TRBJ2-5	few	.	TRBV29-1
TGTGCCAGCAGCGTATTAGGGGGCGGTTCAGCTTTCTTT	CASSVLGGGSAFF	TRBJ1-1	.	TRBD1	TRBV9
TGTGCCAGCAGCTTTACGGAGGGGCATGAAAAACTGTTTTTT	CASSFTEGHEKLFF	TRBJ1-4	.	.	TRBV5-6
TGTGCCAGCAGCCCGCCTTCCCATGACCGGGATGAGCAGTTCTTC	CASSPPSHDRDEQFF	TRBJ2-1	few	.	TRBV5-4
TGTGCCAGCAGCCAAATGGGACTAGCGGGGGCAGATACGCAGTATTTT	CASSQMGLAGADTQYF	TRBJ2-3	.	TRBD2	TRBV3-1/TRBV3-2
TGTGCCAGCAGTGAGACACAGGGGATCCAAGAGACCCAGTACTTC	CASSETQGIQETQYF	TRBJ2-5	.	TRBD1	TRBV2
TGCGCCAGCAGTCAATCGGGTTTGTATCCAGGGGTGGTATGGTATGGCTACACCTTC	CASSQSGLYPGVVWYGYTF	TRBJ1-2	.	.	TRBV23-1
TGTGCCAGCAGTTACTCCATCGCGAGACCCCAGCATTTT	CASSYSIARPQHF	TRBJ1-5	.	.	TRBV6-2/TRBV6-3
TGTGCCACCCAAGCGGGAATTAGCACAGATACGCAGTATTTT	CATQAGISTDTQYF	TRBJ2-3	.	TRBD2	TRBV5-4
TGTGCCAGTAAAAGGGAGGGGTTGAACACTGAAGCTTTCTTT	CASKREGLNTEAFF	TRBJ1-1	.	.	TRBV19
TGCAGCAAAATCCACACAGATACGCAGTATTTT	CSKIHTDTQYF	TRBJ2-3	.	.	TRBV29-1
TGTGCCAGCGGGAGGGACCTCAATCAGCCCCAGCATTTT	CASGRDLNQPQHF	TRBJ1-5	.	.	TRBV2
TGTGCCAGCAGCTTACGCCCGGGACAGCAGGCATCCAAGCAGTACTTC	CASSLRPGQQASKQYF	TRBJ2-7	.	TRBD1	TRBV11-3
TGCGCCAGCAGCGCTAATAGCGGGAGTGGCACAGATACGCAGTATTTT	CASSANSGSGTDTQYF	TRBJ2-3	few	TRBD2	TRBV5-1
TGTGCCAGCAGTTATGCCCTAGCGGGACGCTACAATGAGCAGTTCTTC	CASSYALAGRYNEQFF	TRBJ2-1	.	TRBD2	TRBV6-2/TRBV6-3
TGCGCCAGCAGCCAAGAGAACAGAGCCTACGAGCAGTACTTC	CASSQENRAYEQYF	TRBJ2-7	once	.	TRBV4-1
TGTGCCAGCAGTTTCCGCGGAGAGTGGAGAGAGACCCAGTACTTC	CASSFRGEWRETQYF	TRBJ2-5	.	.	TRBV27
TGCGCCAGCAGCCAAGTAGTTCGGACTAGCAATGAGCAGTTCTTC	CASSQVVRTSNEQFF	TRBJ2-1	.	TRBD2	TRBV4-1
TGTGCCAGCAGCTTATCAGGGAGGGGGGGCTCCTACGAGCAGTACTTC	CASSLSGRGGSYEQYF	TRBJ2-7	.	.	TRBV7-2
TGCGCCAGCAGCTTGTCCGCGGGAGGGTTCACAGATACGCAGTATTTT	CASSLSAGGFTDTQYF	TRBJ2-3	.	TRBD2	TRBV5-1
TGTGCCAGTAGTCCGGGGGGCAATCAGCCCCAGCATTTT	CASSPGGNQPQHF	TRBJ1-5	.	.	TRBV19
TGCGCCAGCAGCTTGACCACTAGCGGGAGGCCCTACGAGCAGTACTTC	CASSLTTSGRPYEQYF	TRBJ2-7	few	TRBD2	TRBV5-1
TGTGCCTCAAAGGAGGGGTTAGTGGCTTTCTTT	CASKEGLVAFF	TRBJ1-1	.	.	TRBV19
TGTGCCAGCAGGTCATGGACTCACCAAGAGACCCAGTACTTC	CASRSWTHQETQYF	TRBJ2-5	.	.	TRBV7-8
TGTGCCAGCAGTCCCGGTCTTAGCGGGAGTACAGATACGCAGTATTTT	CASSPGLSGSTDTQYF	TRBJ2-3	once	TRBD2	TRBV25-1
TGCGCCAGCAGCCCCGGCGACTCAACCAACTATGGCTACACCTTC	CASSPGDSTNYGYTF	TRBJ1-2	once	.	TRBV4-3
TGTGCCACCAGCCAAGGACAGGGGTTTACTGAGCAGTTCTTC	CATSQGQGFTEQFF	TRBJ2-1	.	TRBD1	TRBV15
TGCGCCAGCAGCTCCCGACAGCTTAACACTGAAGCTTTCTTT	CASSSRQLNTEAFF	TRBJ1-1	once	.	TRBV5-1
TGTGCCAGTAGTATGGGAGCGGGGAAGTCCTACAATGAGCAGTTCTTC	CASSMGAGKSYNEQFF	TRBJ2-1	.	TRBD2	TRBV19
TGCGCCAGCAGCTCCTACGTGGACAGCAATAACTATGGCTACACCTTC	CASSSYVDSNNYGYTF	TRBJ1-2	.	.	TRBV5-1
TGCGCCAGCAGCCAAGGCCGGGACAGCGAGCAGTACTTC	CASSQGRDSEQYF	TRBJ2-7	.	TRBD1	TRBV4-3
TGTGCCAGCAGCCCAAGGACAGGGGCTCGGATCGAGCAGTACTTC	CASSPRTGARIEQYF	TRBJ2-7	.	TRBD1	TRBV5-6
TGTGCCAGCAGCCTGGGACAGCAAATCACAAATACGCAGTATTTT	CASSLGQQITNTQYF	TRBJ2-3	many	TRBD1	TRBV11-3
TGTGCCAGCAGCGCAACAGGCCCCGAGCAGTACTTC	CASSATGPEQYF	TRBJ2-7	.	.	TRBV7-9
TGTGCCAGTAGCCCTGGACAGGGAGTTACTAATGAAAAACTGTTTTTT	CASSPGQGVTNEKLFF	TRBJ1-4	.	TRBD1	TRBV19
TGTGCCATCAGTGAGTCCCGCGCTAGCGGGGACCGATGCGAGCAGTACTTC	CAISESRASGDRCEQYF	TRBJ2-7	few	TRBD2	TRBV10-3
TGCGCCAGCAGCCAGTACCCCCAGCGGGAGGGCCCTTACAATGAGCAGTTCTTC	CASSQYPQREGPYNEQFF	TRBJ2-1	.	TRBD2	TRBV4-1
TGTGCCAGCAGGGCGGACAGCTATGGCTACACCTTC	CASRADSYGYTF	TRBJ1-2	.	.	TRBV27
TGTGCCAGCAGCTTACGACTAGCGGGACGAGATAATGAGCAGTTCTTC	CASSLRLAGRDNEQFF	TRBJ2-1	.	TRBD2	TRBV5-5
TGTGCCAGCAGCGCCTCCGGTGTAGGCAGGAATGAGCAGTTCTTC	CASSASGVGRNEQFF	TRBJ2-1	few	.	TRBV9